This T cell receptor (beta chain) was found in a study of blood T cell repertoires in COVID-19. Study information: The study drew acute and convalescent COVID-19 samples from the United States, Italy and Spain.

Authors' analysis steps: Estimation of nucleated cell counts relied on the amplification of reference gene primers. Produced via immunoSEQ multiplex PCR; TCRdb's table is partial and in-frame only. That table supplies the V and J calls and clone size; D and trimming were determined from the DNA. Among 100,000 to 150,000 clones, approximately 74% were seen once, and the ten largest hold approximately 2%. Looked up from germline, CDR1 is KGHSH and CDR2 is LQKENI. With V trimmed by 0 bases and J by 5 bases, 12 bases remained unmatched. The CDR3 has 18 amino acids. The origin of this receptor is a woman in her sixties or seventies with acute or convalescent COVID-19. The chain couples TRBV18 to TRBJ1-2, with 10 positions matching TRBD1. Sample: peripheral blood. CDR3 in amino acids: CASSPPGPGQGSLYGYTF. The CDR3, as DNA: TGTGCCAGCTCACCACCCGGTCCGGGACAGGGGAGTTTGTATGGCTACACCTTC.